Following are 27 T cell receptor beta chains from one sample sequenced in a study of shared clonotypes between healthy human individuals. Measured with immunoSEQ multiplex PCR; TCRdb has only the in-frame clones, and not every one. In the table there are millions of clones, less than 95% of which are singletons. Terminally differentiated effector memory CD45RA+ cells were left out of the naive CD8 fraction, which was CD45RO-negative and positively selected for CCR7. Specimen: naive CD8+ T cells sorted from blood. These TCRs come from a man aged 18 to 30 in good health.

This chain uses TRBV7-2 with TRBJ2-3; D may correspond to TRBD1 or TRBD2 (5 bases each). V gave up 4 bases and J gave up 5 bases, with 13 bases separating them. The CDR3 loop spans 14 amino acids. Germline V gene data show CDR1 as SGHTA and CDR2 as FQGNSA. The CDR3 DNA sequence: TGTGCCAGCAGCTCGGGGCCTGAGATAGATACGCAGTATTTT. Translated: CASSSGPEIDTQYF.

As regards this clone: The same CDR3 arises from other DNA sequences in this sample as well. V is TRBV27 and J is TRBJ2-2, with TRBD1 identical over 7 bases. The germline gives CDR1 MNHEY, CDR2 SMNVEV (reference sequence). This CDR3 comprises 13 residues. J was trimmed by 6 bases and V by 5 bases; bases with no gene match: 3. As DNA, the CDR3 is TGTGCCAGCAGTCTCACAGGGGCCGGGGAGCTGTTTTTT. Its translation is CASSLTGAGELFF.

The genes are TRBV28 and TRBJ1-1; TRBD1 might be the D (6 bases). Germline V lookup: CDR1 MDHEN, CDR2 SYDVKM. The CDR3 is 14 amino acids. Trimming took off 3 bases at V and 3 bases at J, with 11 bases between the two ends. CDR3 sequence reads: CASSFSGGYTEAFF. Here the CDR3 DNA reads TGTGCCAGCAGTTTCTCCGGGGGCTACACTGAAGCTTTCTTT.

CDR3 amino acids: CASSERFRSFYNEQFF. In nucleotides, the CDR3 is TGCGCCAGCAGTGAGAGGTTCAGGTCTTTTTACAATGAGCAGTTCTTC. The chain is built from TRBV10-2 and TRBJ2-1, with D unresolved. V was clipped by 2 bases and J by 4 bases, with 15 bases between them. Germline CDR1 and CDR2: WSHSY and SAAADI. CDR3 size: 16 residues.

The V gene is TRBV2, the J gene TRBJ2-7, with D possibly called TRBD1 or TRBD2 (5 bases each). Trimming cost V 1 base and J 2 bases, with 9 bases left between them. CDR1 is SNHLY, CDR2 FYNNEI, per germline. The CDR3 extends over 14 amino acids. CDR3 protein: CASSEGDGAYEQYF. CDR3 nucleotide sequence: TGTGCCAGCAGTGAAGGGGACGGGGCCTACGAGCAGTACTTC.

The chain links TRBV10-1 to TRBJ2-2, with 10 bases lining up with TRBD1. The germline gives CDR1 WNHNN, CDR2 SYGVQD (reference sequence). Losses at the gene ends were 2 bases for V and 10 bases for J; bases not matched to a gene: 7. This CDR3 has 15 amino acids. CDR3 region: CASSEGRQGATELFF. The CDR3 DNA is TGCGCCAGCAGTGAGGGTAGACAGGGGGCTACGGAGCTGTTTTTT.

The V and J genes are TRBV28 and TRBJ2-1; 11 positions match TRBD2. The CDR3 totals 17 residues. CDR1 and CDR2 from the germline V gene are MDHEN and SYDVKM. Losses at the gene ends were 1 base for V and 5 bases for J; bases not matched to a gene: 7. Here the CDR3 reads CASSLLVTGLADNEQFF. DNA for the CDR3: TGTGCCAGCAGTTTATTAGTCACGGGACTAGCGGACAATGAGCAGTTCTTC. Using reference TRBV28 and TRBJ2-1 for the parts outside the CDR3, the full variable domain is DVKVTQSSRYLVKRTGEKVFLECVQDMDHENMFWYRQDPGLGLRLIYFSYDVKMKEKGDIPEGYSVSREKKERFSLILESASTNQTSMYLCASSLLVTGLADNEQFFGPGTRLTVL.

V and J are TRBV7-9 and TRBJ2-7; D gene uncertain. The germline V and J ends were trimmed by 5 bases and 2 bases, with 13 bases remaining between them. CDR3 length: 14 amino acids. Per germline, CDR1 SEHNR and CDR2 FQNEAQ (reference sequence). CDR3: CASSESENTYEQYF. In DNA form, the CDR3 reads TGTGCCAGCAGCGAATCGGAAAACACCTACGAGCAGTACTTC. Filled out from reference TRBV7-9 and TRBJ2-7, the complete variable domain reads DTGVSQNPRHKITKRGQNVTFRCDPISEHNRLYWYRQTLGQGPEFLTYFQNEAQLEKSRLLSDRFSAERPKGSFSTLEIQRTEQGDSAMYLCASSESENTYEQYFGPGTRLTVT.

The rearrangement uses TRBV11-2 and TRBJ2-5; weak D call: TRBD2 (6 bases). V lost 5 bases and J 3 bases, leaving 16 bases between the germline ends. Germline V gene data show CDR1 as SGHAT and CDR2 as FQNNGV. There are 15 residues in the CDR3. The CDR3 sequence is CASSPIGGIKETQYF. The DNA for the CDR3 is TGTGCCAGCAGCCCGATTGGGGGGATTAAAGAGACCCAGTACTTC.

The CDR3 protein is CASSVTGEAETQYF. CDR3 sequence (DNA): TGTGCCAGCAGTGTGACAGGGGAGGCAGAGACCCAGTACTTC. This chain uses TRBV27 with TRBJ2-5; TRBD1 agrees at 8 bases. This CDR3 is built from 14 residues. CDR1 is MNHEY and CDR2 is SMNVEV in the germline V gene (reference sequence). J lost 4 bases, V lost 5 bases, and 6 bases had no gene match.

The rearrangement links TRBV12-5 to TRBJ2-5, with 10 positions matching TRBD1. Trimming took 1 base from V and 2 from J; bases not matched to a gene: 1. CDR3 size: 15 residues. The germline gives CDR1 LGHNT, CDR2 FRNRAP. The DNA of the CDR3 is TGTGCTAGTGGTTTGGGGGGACAGGGGCAAGAGACCCAGTACTTC. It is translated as CASGLGGQGQETQYF.

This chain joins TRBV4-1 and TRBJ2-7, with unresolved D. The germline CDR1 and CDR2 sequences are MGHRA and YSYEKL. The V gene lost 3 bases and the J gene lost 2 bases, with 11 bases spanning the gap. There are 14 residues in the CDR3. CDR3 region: CASSHPTRPYEQYF. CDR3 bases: TGCGCCAGCAGCCACCCAACACGGCCCTACGAGCAGTACTTC.

As DNA, the CDR3 is TGTGCCAGCAGTGACTCCGGGCAGGGCTGGACCAAAAACATTCAGTACTTC. It translates to CASSDSGQGWTKNIQYF. J is TRBJ2-4 and V is TRBV6-4; TRBD1 might be the D (5 bases). The CDR3 runs 17 residues. Trimming removed 0 bases at V and 2 bases at J, with 14 bases between. CDR1 is MRHNA and CDR2 is SNTAGT in the germline V gene.

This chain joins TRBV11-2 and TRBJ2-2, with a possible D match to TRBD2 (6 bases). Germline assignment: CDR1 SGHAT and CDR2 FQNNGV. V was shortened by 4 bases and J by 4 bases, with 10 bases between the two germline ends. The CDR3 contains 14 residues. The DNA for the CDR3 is TGTGCCAGCAGCTCCATGGGGGGCACCGGGGAGCTGTTTTTT. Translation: CASSSMGGTGELFF.

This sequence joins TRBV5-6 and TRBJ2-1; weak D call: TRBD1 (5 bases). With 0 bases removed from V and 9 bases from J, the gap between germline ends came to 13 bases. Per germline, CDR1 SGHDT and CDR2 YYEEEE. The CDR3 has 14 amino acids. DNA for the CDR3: TGTGCCAGCAGCTTGGTTGGCAGGGAAACTGAGCAGTTCTTC. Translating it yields CASSLVGRETEQFF. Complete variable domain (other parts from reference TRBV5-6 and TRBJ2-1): DAGVTQSPTHLIKTRGQQVTLRCSPKSGHDTVSWYQQALGQGPQFIFQYYEEEERQRGNFPDRFSGHQFPNYSSELNVNALLLGDSALYLCASSLVGRETEQFFGPGTRLTVL.

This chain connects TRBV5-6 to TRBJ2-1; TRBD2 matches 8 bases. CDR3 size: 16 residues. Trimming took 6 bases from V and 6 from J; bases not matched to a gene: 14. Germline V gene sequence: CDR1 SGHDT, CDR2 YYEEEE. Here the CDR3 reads CASTGVKAGEGNEQFF. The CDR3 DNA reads TGTGCCAGCACAGGGGTAAAAGCGGGAGAGGGCAATGAGCAGTTCTTC.

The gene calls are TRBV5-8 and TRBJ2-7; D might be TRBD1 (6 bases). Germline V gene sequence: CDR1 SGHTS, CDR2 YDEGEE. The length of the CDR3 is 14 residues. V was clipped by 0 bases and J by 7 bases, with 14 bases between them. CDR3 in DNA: TGTGCCAGCAGCTTGGTTCAGGGGTTTGGAGAGCAGTACTTC. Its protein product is CASSLVQGFGEQYF.

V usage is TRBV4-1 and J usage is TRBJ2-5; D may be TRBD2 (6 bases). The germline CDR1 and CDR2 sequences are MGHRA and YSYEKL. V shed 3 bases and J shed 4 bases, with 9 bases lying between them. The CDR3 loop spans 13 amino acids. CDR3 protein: CASSHEEGETQYF. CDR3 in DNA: TGCGCCAGCAGCCATGAGGAGGGAGAGACCCAGTACTTC.

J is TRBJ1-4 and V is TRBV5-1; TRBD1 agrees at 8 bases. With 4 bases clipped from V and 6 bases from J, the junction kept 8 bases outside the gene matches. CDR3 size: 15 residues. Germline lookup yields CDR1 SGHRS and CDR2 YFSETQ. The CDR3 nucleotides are TGCGCCAGCAGCCCAGAGACAGGGGTGTATGAAAAACTGTTTTTT. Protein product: CASSPETGVYEKLFF.

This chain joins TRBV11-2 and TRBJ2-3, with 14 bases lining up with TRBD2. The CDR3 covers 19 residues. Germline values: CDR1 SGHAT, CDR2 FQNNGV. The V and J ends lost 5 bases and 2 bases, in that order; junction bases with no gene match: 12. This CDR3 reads CASSRAPGLAGEHTDTQYF. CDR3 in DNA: TGTGCCAGCAGCAGGGCTCCGGGACTAGCGGGGGAACACACAGATACGCAGTATTTT. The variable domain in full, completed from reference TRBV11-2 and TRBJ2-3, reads EAGVAQSPRYKIIEKRQSVAFWCNPISGHATLYWYQQILGQGPKLLIQFQNNGVVDDSQLPKDRFSAERLKGVDSTLKIQPAKLEDSAVYLCASSRAPGLAGEHTDTQYFGPGTRLTVL.

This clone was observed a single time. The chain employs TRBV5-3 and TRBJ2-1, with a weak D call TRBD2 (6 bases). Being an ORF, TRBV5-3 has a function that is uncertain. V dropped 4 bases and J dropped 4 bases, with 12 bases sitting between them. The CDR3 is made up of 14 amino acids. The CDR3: CARSPPAGYNEQFF. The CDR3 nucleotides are TGTGCCAGAAGCCCACCGGCGGGATACAATGAGCAGTTCTTC.

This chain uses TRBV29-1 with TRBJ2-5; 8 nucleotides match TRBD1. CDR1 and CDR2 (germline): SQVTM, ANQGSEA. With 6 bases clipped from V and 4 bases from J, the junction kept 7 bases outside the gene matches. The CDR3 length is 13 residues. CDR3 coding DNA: TGCAGCGTCGCTGGACAGGGTGTAGAGACCCAGTACTTC. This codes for CSVAGQGVETQYF.

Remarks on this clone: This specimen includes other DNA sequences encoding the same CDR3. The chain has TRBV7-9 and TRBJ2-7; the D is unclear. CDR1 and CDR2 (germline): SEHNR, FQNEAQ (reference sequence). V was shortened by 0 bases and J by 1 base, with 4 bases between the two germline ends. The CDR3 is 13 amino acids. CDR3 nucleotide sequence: TGTGCCAGCAGCTTAGCGGCATCCTACGAGCAGTACTTC. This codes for CASSLAASYEQYF.

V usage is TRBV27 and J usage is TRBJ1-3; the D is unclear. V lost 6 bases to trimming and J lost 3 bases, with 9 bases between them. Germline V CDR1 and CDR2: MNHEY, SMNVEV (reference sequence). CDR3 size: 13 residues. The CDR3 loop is CASRPGVGNTIYF. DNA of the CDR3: TGTGCCAGCAGACCAGGCGTTGGAAACACCATATATTTT.

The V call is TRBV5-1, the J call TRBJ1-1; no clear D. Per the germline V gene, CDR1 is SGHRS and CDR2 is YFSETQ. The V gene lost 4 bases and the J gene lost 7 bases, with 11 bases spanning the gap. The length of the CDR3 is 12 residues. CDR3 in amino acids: CASSLRAGEAFF. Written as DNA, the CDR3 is TGCGCCAGCAGCCTCCGGGCAGGTGAAGCTTTCTTT.

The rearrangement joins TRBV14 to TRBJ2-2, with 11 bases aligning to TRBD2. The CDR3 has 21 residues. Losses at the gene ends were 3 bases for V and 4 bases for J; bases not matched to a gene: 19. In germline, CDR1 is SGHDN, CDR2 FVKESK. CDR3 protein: CASSQAVGKIRGLAATGELFF. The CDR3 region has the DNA TGTGCCAGCAGCCAGGCAGTGGGGAAGATAAGGGGACTAGCGGCCACCGGGGAGCTGTTTTTT.

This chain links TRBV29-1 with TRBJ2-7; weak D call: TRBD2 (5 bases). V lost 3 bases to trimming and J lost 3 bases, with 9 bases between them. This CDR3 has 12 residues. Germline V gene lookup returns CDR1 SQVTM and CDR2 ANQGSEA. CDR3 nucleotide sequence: TGCAGCGTTGATGAGGGTAACTACGAGCAGTACTTC. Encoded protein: CSVDEGNYEQYF.